The entry below describes one TCR beta chain. What it binds is unknown. The V end was cut by 5 bases, the J end by 1 base, with 9 bases between. Germline V gene data show CDR1 as KGHSH and CDR2 as LQKENI. The CDR3 has 15 residues. This entry is derived from a study of T cells in tumors after PD-1 blockade. Study-level background: Treatment was either pembrolizumab 200 mg every 3 weeks or cemiplimab 350 mg every 2 weeks. During anti-PD-1 treatment, some patients continued daily vismodegib 150 mg. Peripheral blood samples averaged 36,536 unique clonotypes and more than 90,000 templates. Study-level findings and limits: Some novel exhausted tumor clones appeared in pre-treatment blood, suggesting peripheral recruitment.

TCRdb's copy holds only in-frame clones and misses some; the assay was immunoSEQ multiplex PCR. The table has roughly 59,000 clones, roughly 77% seen once. The J gene is TRBJ1-6, the V gene TRBV18, with D perhaps matching TRBD1 (5 bases). Here the sequenced sample was PBMCs, taken before anti-PD-1 treatment. The source is a human donor with basal cell carcinoma. The CDR3 nucleotides are TGTGCCAGCTCAGGAGGGGCTTCCTATAATTCACCCCTCCACTTT. This sequence encodes CASSGGASYNSPLHF.